What follows describes a single T cell receptor beta chain. The sample originates from a study of blood T cell repertoires in COVID-19. At the level of the study: Italy, Spain and the United States were the sources of the convalescent and acute COVID-19 samples. T cells, B-cell-depleted T cells, or PBMCs provided the cDNA or gDNA that served as material.

Enrollees, roughly 18 to 90 years old, lived in 25 or so US areas. Each recovered donor of Cohort 3 presented with two negative PCRs, clearance, or symptom resolution. This CDR3 contains 15 residues. The V segment lost 7 bases and the J segment 4 bases; nucleotides outside the gene matches: 8. Looked up from germline, CDR1 is MNHEY and CDR2 is SVGAGI. Some clones are missing from TCRdb's copy, which holds only in-frame ones; the method was immunoSEQ multiplex PCR. The profile shows 390,000 or so clones, about 87% of them singletons. Sequenced sample: PBMCs or T cells enriched from blood (not recorded which). The TCR comes from a woman aged 45-65 years who had recovered from COVID-19. The V call is TRBV6-5, the J call TRBJ2-7, with 12 bases fitting TRBD1. CDR3 bases: TGTGCCAGCATTTCCGGGACAGGGGGCAATTACGAGCAGTACTTC. Protein: CASISGTGGNYEQYF.